Sequencing of this T cell receptor beta chain was carried out in a study of blood T cell repertoires in COVID-19. The overall study: Both acute and convalescent COVID-19 samples were obtained from the United States, Italy and Spain. Sources were T cells, B-cell-depleted T cells, or PBMCs; the material itself was cDNA or gDNA.

In the original workflow: Nucleated cell number was recorded as an estimate derived from reference gene primer amplification. The protocol was immunoSEQ multiplex PCR, while the TCRdb copy is restricted to in-frame clones and leaves out a portion. V, J and clone size derive from that table, while D and trimming were established from the DNA sequence. This sample has about 210,000 clones, with around nine tenths found just once. Germline CDR1 is SNHLY and CDR2 is FYNNEI. CDR3 size: 16 residues. Trimming removed 3 bases from V and 3 bases from J, with 15 bases in between. The sequenced sample was peripheral blood. V gene TRBV2 combines with J gene TRBJ1-5; D might be TRBD1 (6 bases). This sequence was found in a woman aged 40 to 49 with acute or convalescent COVID-19. The chain's CDR3 is CASSESHRAYNQPQHF. The CDR3 nucleotides are TGTGCCAGCAGTGAGAGTCACAGGGCTTACAATCAGCCCCAGCATTTT.